Presented here are 17 T cell receptor beta chains from one specimen sequenced in a study of T cells in Graves' hyperthyroidism and ophthalmopathy. It was RNA transcripts that yielded the amplified TCR beta CDR3 regions. A set of HTBI primers served as the primers for a first-round RT-PCR of the TCR CDR3. TCRdb reanalysed the multiplex PCR reads using MiXCR and keeps one entry per CDR3 protein. In the table there are about 300,000 distinct CDR3 sequences, 15% to 20% of which are singletons. The sequenced material came from blood. These receptors were taken from a man aged 50 or older with Graves' ophthalmopathy.

This clonotype has ten or more counts. V is TRBV28 and J is TRBJ2-1; a possible D gene is TRBD1 (6 bases). The CDR3 spans 14 residues. Trimming took off 6 bases at V and 5 bases at J, with 14 bases between the two ends. Germline values: CDR1 MDHEN, CDR2 SYDVKM. The DNA for the CDR3 is TGTGCCAGCAGAAAGGGACACCCAAACAATGAGCAGTTCTTC. Its protein product is CASRKGHPNNEQFF.

This clonotype was counted between two and nine times. The rearrangement links TRBV5-1 to TRBJ2-7; D is possibly TRBD1 or TRBD2 (5 bases each). V dropped 5 bases and J dropped 3 bases, with 21 bases sitting between them. Germline values: CDR1 SGHRS, CDR2 YFSETQ. This CDR3 is 16 amino acids long. CDR3 coding DNA: TGCGCCAGCAGGTACGGGAACGGGGATGGGGGCTACGAGCAGTACTTC. This codes for CASRYGNGDGGYEQYF.

Here the CDR3 reads CASSIEGPTGTSNQPQHF. CDR3 nucleotide sequence: TGTGCCAGTAGTATAGAAGGCCCCACAGGGACAAGCAATCAGCCCCAGCATTTT. V is TRBV19 and J is TRBJ1-5, with D perhaps TRBD1 (6 bases). CDR3 length: 18 residues. Trimming took 0 bases from V and 1 from J, leaving 16 bases between them. Germline V gene sequence: CDR1 LNHDA, CDR2 SQIVND (reference sequence). The whole variable domain, remainder taken from reference TRBV19 and TRBJ1-5, is DGGITQSPKYLFRKEGQNVTLSCEQNLNHDAMYWYRQDPGQGLRLIYYSQIVNDFQKGDIAEGYSVSREKKESFPLTVTSAQKNPTAFYLCASSIEGPTGTSNQPQHFGDGTRLSIL.

This clonotype was seen at least ten times. The J gene is TRBJ2-1, the V gene TRBV18; TRBD2 aligns across 10 bases. Germline-derived CDR1 and CDR2 are KGHSH and LQKENI. Germline trimming cut 3 bases from V and 8 bases from J; bases unmatched to any gene: 7. The CDR3 totals 15 residues. In nucleotides, the CDR3 is TGTGCCAGCTCACCGTCCAGCGGGAGGGCGGATGAGCAGTTCTTC. It is translated as CASSPSSGRADEQFF.

The sample holds a few counts of this clonotype. CDR3 in DNA: TGTGCCAGCAGTCCAGGCGTGACTAGCGGAAAAGAGACCCAGTACTTC. Protein sequence: CASSPGVTSGKETQYF. The rearrangement uses TRBV7-9 and TRBJ2-5; 9 bases match TRBD2. The CDR3 consists of 16 residues. V trimming: 6 bases; J trimming: 3 bases; junction bases outside the gene matches: 11. Germline-derived CDR1 and CDR2 are SEHNR and FQNEAQ (reference sequence).

The chain joins TRBV6-1 to TRBJ2-5; D might be TRBD1 (7 bases). This CDR3 comprises 12 residues. Per the germline V gene, CDR1 is MNHNS and CDR2 is SASEGT. With 10 bases removed from V and 2 bases from J, the gap between germline ends came to 11 bases. The CDR3 sequence: CATAGQQETQYF. The CDR3 DNA sequence: TGTGCCACCGCGGGACAGCAAGAGACCCAGTACTTC.

This clonotype was counted at least ten times. The rearrangement uses TRBV7-6 and TRBJ2-3; 12 bases map to TRBD2. The CDR3 sequence is 16 residues long. Trimming at V came to 5 bases and at J to 2 bases, leaving 5 bases not matched to a gene. Germline V gene lookup returns CDR1 SGHVS and CDR2 FNYEAQ. The CDR3 sequence: CASSRTSGMNTDTQYF. CDR3 in DNA: TGTGCCAGCAGCCGGACTAGCGGGATGAACACAGATACGCAGTATTTT.

J is TRBJ2-3 and V is TRBV30; 10 nucleotides line up with TRBD2. This CDR3 spans 15 amino acids. Germline values: CDR1 GTSNPN, CDR2 SVGIG (reference sequence). V lost 0 bases to trimming and J lost 7 bases; unmatched junction nucleotides: 7. CDR3 region: CAWSVSGRGRNTQYF. The CDR3 region has the DNA TGTGCCTGGAGTGTAAGCGGGAGGGGGCGGAATACGCAGTATTTT.

This clonotype was seen a handful of times. The chain combines TRBV28 with TRBJ2-7; D might be TRBD1 or TRBD2, each matching 5 bases. The ends were cut back, 4 bases at V and 5 bases at J, with 15 bases in the middle. Germline V lookup: CDR1 MDHEN, CDR2 SYDVKM. CDR3 size: 14 residues. The CDR3 nucleotides read TGTGCCAGCAGTTACCGGGACCTTAGTAACGAGCAGTACTTC. Residues: CASSYRDLSNEQYF.

This clonotype was seen only a few times. The V call is TRBV6-1, the J call TRBJ2-5; TRBD2 agrees at 7 bases. After removal of 5 bases from V and 1 base from J, the junction contained 7 bases not matched to a gene. This CDR3 has 15 amino acids. Per germline, CDR1 MNHNS and CDR2 SASEGT. The CDR3 sequence is CASSPLGGFQETQYF. The CDR3 DNA follows: TGTGCCAGCAGTCCCCTGGGGGGGTTCCAAGAGACCCAGTACTTC.

A few counts support this clonotype. V usage is TRBV14 and J usage is TRBJ2-4, with D tentatively TRBD1 or TRBD2 (5 bases each). Trimming cost V 4 bases and J 1 base, with 14 bases left between them. Germline assignment: CDR1 SGHDN and CDR2 FVKESK. The CDR3 sequence is 16 residues long. The CDR3 sequence: CASSPWGNGAKNIQYF. CDR3 bases: TGTGCCAGCAGCCCTTGGGGGAATGGTGCCAAAAACATTCAGTACTTC.

This clonotype was detected only a few times. The rearrangement links TRBV6-2 or TRBV6-3 to TRBJ1-5; D is possibly TRBD1 (6 bases). V was trimmed by 8 bases and J by 5 bases, leaving 10 bases between them. Germline CDR1 MNHEY, CDR2 SVGEGT. CDR3 length: 12 residues. This CDR3 reads CASRKGDQPQHF. The CDR3 bases are TGTGCCAGCCGGAAGGGGGATCAGCCCCAGCATTTT.

This clonotype was detected ten times or more. The chain employs TRBV28 and TRBJ1-5; the D gene is possibly TRBD1 (6 bases). The germline CDR1 and CDR2 sequences are MDHEN and SYDVKM. CDR3 length equals 14 residues. Trimming pared 6 bases from V and 3 bases from J, leaving 12 bases between. In DNA, the CDR3 is TGTGCCAGCAGCTTCCGGGACAACAATCAGCCCCAGCATTTT. Amino acid sequence: CASSFRDNNQPQHF.

The V call is TRBV20-1, the J call TRBJ2-7; 9 bases line up with TRBD1. V lost 4 bases to trimming and J lost 2 bases; unmatched junction nucleotides: 6. Germline lookup yields CDR1 DFQATT and CDR2 SNEGSKA (reference sequence). This CDR3 region has 14 residues. The DNA for the CDR3 is TGCAGTGCTAAGGACAGGGGCGAAACCTACGAGCAGTACTTC. Translating gives CSAKDRGETYEQYF.

This clonotype was observed at least ten times. The V gene is TRBV6-1, the J gene TRBJ2-7; possibly TRBD2 for D (6 bases). The CDR3 consists of 17 residues. Germline V gene lookup returns CDR1 MNHNS and CDR2 SASEGT. V was shortened by 5 bases and J by 3 bases, with 23 bases between the two germline ends. The CDR3 DNA reads TGTGCCAGCAGTTCGCGGATAGCGGCCAGTGGGGGCTACGAGCAGTACTTC. Its translation is CASSSRIAASGGYEQYF.

This chain uses TRBV28 with TRBJ2-3; D might be TRBD1 (6 bases). The V end lost 8 bases, the J end lost 0 bases, and 9 bases lay between the germline ends. Germline values: CDR1 MDHEN, CDR2 SYDVKM. The CDR3 covers 13 residues. CDR3 protein: CASARGSTDTQYF. In nucleotides, the CDR3 is TGTGCCAGCGCGAGGGGGAGCACAGATACGCAGTATTTT.

The chain recombines TRBV6-1 with TRBJ2-5; TRBD2 is a possible D gene (6 bases). V lost 4 bases to trimming and J lost 7 bases, with 16 bases between them. The CDR3 extends over 14 amino acids. Germline V gene data show CDR1 as MNHNS and CDR2 as SASEGT. DNA of the CDR3: TGTGCCAGCAGTGTTGCCCAGGAGACTAGGACCCAGTACTTC. Translated: CASSVAQETRTQYF.